Following are 24 T cell receptor beta chains from one sample sequenced in a study of human T cells and chemical hapten exposure. The time point denotes: patch test 3, about 24 weeks after DPC sensitization. As to treatment: therapeutic diphenylcyclopropenone sensitization with weekly scalp DPC. TCRdb re-derived calls from the RACE reads in MiXCR, one entry per CDR3 protein. The sample lists about 64,000 distinct CDR3 sequences, about 11% occurring once. This specimen consisted of whole blood, obtained in connection with sensitization to the hapten diphenylcyclopropenone (DPC). All receptors come from a woman in her 30s with alopecia areata. Some clones in this sample may be carry-over from other donors' samples.

The table lists this clonotype with many counts. V and J are TRBV28 and TRBJ2-3; D perhaps matches TRBD1 (5 bases). Germline V gene sequence: CDR1 MDHEN, CDR2 SYDVKM. CDR3 length: 17 amino acids. With 8 bases removed from V and 5 bases from J, the gap between germline ends came to 26 bases. CDR3 amino acids: CASPPAGLGRTVDTQYF. CDR3 DNA: TGTGCCAGCCCACCGGCAGGGCTTGGAAGAACTGTAGATACGCAGTATTTT.

The chain carries TRBV28 and TRBJ1-1; unclear D gene. The CDR3 runs 14 residues. Germline V gene data show CDR1 as MDHEN and CDR2 as SYDVKM. The V end lost 5 bases, the J end lost 0 bases, and 10 bases lay between the germline ends. The CDR3 protein is CASSIPAMNTEAFF. CDR3 nucleotide sequence: TGTGCCAGCAGTATCCCAGCGATGAACACTGAAGCTTTCTTT.

Comment on this clonotype: Because the CDR3's place on the DNA is in doubt, the DNA is left out and the CDR3 is given as listed by TCRdb. The chain has TRBV3-2 and TRBJ2-3. TRBV3-2 constitutes a pseudogene. Including both end residues, the CDR3 is 17 amino acids long. CDR3 sequence reads: CASSHQLFGKGSDTQYF.

V gene TRBV5-5 combines with J gene TRBJ1-2; D not resolved. From germline, CDR1 is SGHKS and CDR2 YYEKEE (reference sequence). This CDR3 is 12 amino acids long. The V end was cut by 1 base, the J end by 7 bases, with 8 bases between. The CDR3 DNA sequence: TGTGCCAGCAGCTTGCCCCCGTCTGGCTACACCTTC. Amino acid sequence: CASSLPPSGYTF.

The chain is built from TRBV3-1 and TRBJ2-7; 11 bases map to TRBD2. The trim removed 3 bases at V and 6 bases at J, leaving 7 bases unmatched. The CDR3 is made up of 15 amino acids. From germline, CDR1 is LGHDT and CDR2 YNNKEL (reference sequence). The CDR3 region is CASSHQTSGKGEQYF. The CDR3 bases are TGTGCCAGCAGCCATCAGACTAGCGGGAAGGGCGAGCAGTACTTC.

There are many counts of this clonotype. V gene TRBV7-7 combines with J gene TRBJ2-5; D is ambiguous. The CDR3 length is 11 residues. Trimming cost V 4 bases and J 5 bases, with 5 bases left between them. From germline, CDR1 is SSHAT and CDR2 FNYEAQ (reference sequence). The CDR3 spells CASSSGETQYF. CDR3 nucleotide sequence: TGTGCCAGCAGCTCTGGGGAGACCCAGTACTTC.

In its sample, this clonotype was seen many times. This sequence joins TRBV29-1 and TRBJ2-6; either TRBD1 or TRBD2 may supply D (6 bases each). The CDR3 contains 20 residues. V lost 4 bases to trimming and J lost 0 bases, with 25 bases between them. Germline V gene lookup returns CDR1 SQVTM and CDR2 ANQGSEA. CDR3 in amino acids: CSVAGTGASRAGSGANVLTF. CDR3 nucleotide sequence: TGCAGCGTTGCGGGAACGGGGGCATCAAGGGCCGGCTCTGGGGCCAACGTCCTGACTTTC.

This clonotype occurred a few times. V usage is TRBV7-9 and J usage is TRBJ2-7; TRBD1 matches 7 bases. The ends lost 2 bases at V and 0 bases at J; junction bases unmatched: 7. Germline V gene data show CDR1 as SEHNR and CDR2 as FQNEAQ (reference sequence). The CDR3 extends over 16 amino acids. CDR3 loop: CASSLYSGTASYEQYF. The DNA for the CDR3 is TGTGCCAGCAGCTTATACAGTGGGACAGCCTCCTACGAGCAGTACTTC.

The CDR3 spells CSAHGQGATGELFF. As DNA, the CDR3 is TGCAGTGCTCATGGACAGGGGGCGACCGGGGAGCTGTTTTTT. This sequence joins TRBV20-1 and TRBJ2-2, with 11 bases lining up with TRBD1. Germline-derived CDR1 and CDR2 are DFQATT and SNEGSKA (reference sequence). This CDR3 has 14 residues. The trim removed 5 bases at V and 5 bases at J, leaving 4 bases unmatched.

This clonotype showed up many times. The chain has TRBV4-3 and TRBJ2-1, with TRBD2 matching 9 bases. After removal of 0 bases from V and 3 bases from J, the junction contained 0 bases not matched to a gene. The CDR3 contains 15 residues. The germline CDR1 and CDR2 sequences are LGHNA and YSLEER. The CDR3 region has the DNA TGCGCCAGCAGCCAAGAGCGGGGGGGCTACAATGAGCAGTTCTTC. Translated: CASSQERGGYNEQFF.

This clonotype has only a few counts. The rearrangement uses TRBV7-2 and TRBJ2-1; D possibly matches TRBD1 or TRBD2 (6 bases each). CDR1 is SGHTA, CDR2 FQGNSA, per germline. The CDR3 length is 18 residues. Trimming took off 5 bases at V and 0 bases at J, with 20 bases between the two ends. The DNA of the CDR3 is TGTGCCAGCAGCCAACCCCCGGGGGCTAGGGTCTCCTACAATGAGCAGTTCTTC. It translates to CASSQPPGARVSYNEQFF.

The chain couples TRBV3-1 to TRBJ1-5; possible D gene TRBD1, 5 bases. Germline loops: CDR1 LGHDT, CDR2 YNNKEL (reference sequence). Trimming left V 5 bases short and J 8 bases short, with 10 bases between. This CDR3 is built from 12 residues. CDR3 nucleotides: TGTGCCAGCAGCAGACAAGGGGAGCCCCAGCATTTT. Its translation is CASSRQGEPQHF.

The V and J genes are TRBV15 and TRBJ2-1; 9 bases map to TRBD1. Trimming took 0 bases from V and 6 from J; bases not matched to a gene: 12. There are 18 residues in the CDR3. Germline CDR1 is LNHNV and CDR2 is YYDKDF (reference sequence). The chain's CDR3 is CATSRERLVGQGGNEQFF. The CDR3 region has the DNA TGTGCCACCAGCAGAGAAAGGCTAGTGGGACAGGGAGGCAATGAGCAGTTCTTC.

The V and J genes are TRBV9 and TRBJ2-3; 7 nucleotides line up with TRBD1. V lost 1 base and J lost 1; bases outside the gene matches: 3. CDR1 and CDR2 from the germline V gene are SGDLS and YYNGEE. This CDR3 spans 15 amino acids. For the CDR3, the DNA is TGTGCCAGCAGCGTAATCGGACAGGGCACAGATACGCAGTATTTT. This sequence encodes CASSVIGQGTDTQYF. Full variable domain (remainder filled in from reference TRBV9 and TRBJ2-3): DSGVTQTPKHLITATGQRVTLRCSPRSGDLSVYWYQQSLDQGLQFLIQYYNGEERAKGNILERFSAQQFPDLHSELNLSSLELGDSALYFCASSVIGQGTDTQYFGPGTRLTVL.

The chain joins TRBV4-3 to TRBJ2-2; 10 positions match TRBD1. The CDR3 is 18 amino acids. Germline CDR1 and CDR2: LGHNA and YSLEER. Trimming cost V 0 bases and J 4 bases; bases outside gene matches: 8. For the CDR3, the DNA is TGCGCCAGCAGCCAAGAACCCGACAGGGGGCGAGGCACCGGGGAGCTGTTTTTT. Translating it yields CASSQEPDRGRGTGELFF.

There are many counts of this clonotype. The chain carries TRBV11-2 and TRBJ1-1; the D gene is possibly TRBD1 (6 bases). Germline V CDR1 and CDR2: SGHAT, FQNNGV. Trimming pared 5 bases from V and 5 bases from J, leaving 15 bases between. The CDR3 spans 14 residues. As DNA, the CDR3 is TGTGCCAGCAGCGGAAAACAGGGTAGGACTGAAGCTTTCTTT. The encoded protein is CASSGKQGRTEAFF.

The V call is TRBV20-1, the J call TRBJ2-7; D is ambiguous. Trimming left V 3 bases short and J 6 bases short, with 9 bases between. This CDR3 has 11 amino acids. CDR1 and CDR2 (germline): DFQATT, SNEGSKA (reference sequence). The CDR3 DNA reads TGCAGTGCTAGTGTCTCCCGCGAGCAGTACTTC. Amino acids: CSASVSREQYF.

The V call is TRBV5-4, the J call TRBJ2-3; D ambiguous. Trimming removed 0 bases at V and 8 bases at J, with 7 bases between. Germline V CDR1 and CDR2: SGHNT, YYREEE (reference sequence). This CDR3 has 12 amino acids. Here the CDR3 reads CASSLGGVTQYF. In DNA form, the CDR3 reads TGTGCCAGCAGCTTGGGAGGCGTTACGCAGTATTTT.

This rearrangement joins TRBV4-3 to TRBJ1-4; perhaps TRBD1 as D (6 bases). CDR1 LGHNA and CDR2 YSLEER come from the germline V gene. V was pared by 3 bases and J by 0 bases, with 11 bases between. CDR3 length equals 16 residues. CDR3 sequence (DNA): TGCGCCAGCAGCCAGGCCTCAGGGGCAACTAATGAAAAACTGTTTTTT. This gives the protein CASSQASGATNEKLFF.

The chain recombines TRBV29-1 with TRBJ2-7, with TRBD2 identical over 7 bases. V shed 7 bases, J shed 2 bases, and the junction held 11 bases outside the gene matches. Germline assignment: CDR1 SQVTM and CDR2 ANQGSEA. The CDR3 loop spans 14 amino acids. CDR3 nucleotide sequence: TGCAGCGCTGGCGGGGAGGGCGGACCCTACGAGCAGTACTTC. Amino acids: CSAGGEGGPYEQYF.

This clonotype was observed at least ten times. The CDR3 DNA sequence: TGTGCCACCAGTGAGGGGGCGCTTGTATGGAATGAGCAGTTCTTC. This codes for CATSEGALVWNEQFF. This chain connects TRBV24-1 to TRBJ2-1; the D gene is possibly TRBD1 (6 bases). The germline gives CDR1 KGHDR, CDR2 SFDVKD. Trimming stripped 4 bases from V and 7 bases from J, with 16 bases between. The CDR3 contains 15 residues.

In its sample, this clonotype was seen many times. V gene TRBV10-3 combines with J gene TRBJ1-2; tentative D call: TRBD1 (5 bases). V dropped 7 bases and J dropped 2 bases, with 17 bases sitting between them. From germline, CDR1 is ENHRY and CDR2 SYGVKD. The CDR3 is 15 residues long. CDR3 loop: CAINRGRDPNYGYTF. The CDR3 DNA reads TGTGCCATCAATCGGGGACGGGATCCCAACTATGGCTACACCTTC.

This clonotype was seen only a few times. The V gene is TRBV12-3 or TRBV12-4, the J gene TRBJ1-2, with unresolved D. V was cut by 3 bases and J by 6 bases, with 11 bases left in between. The CDR3 length is 13 residues. CDR3 loop: CASSFSELNGYTF. CDR3 DNA sequence: TGTGCCAGCAGTTTTTCTGAGTTGAATGGCTACACCTTC.

This clonotype was detected a few times. The rearrangement joins TRBV6-2 or TRBV6-3 to TRBJ2-3; the D is unclear. The CDR3 sequence is 15 residues long. V gave up 0 bases and J gave up 2 bases, with 9 bases separating them. The germline V gene has CDR1 MNHEY and CDR2 SVGEGT. Written as DNA, the CDR3 is TGTGCCAGCAGTTACTCACCGGCGACCACAGATACGCAGTATTTT. Its protein product is CASSYSPATTDTQYF.